Each of the 26 T cell receptor beta chains below was sequenced from the same sample in a study of shared clonotypes between healthy human individuals. TCRdb's copy holds only in-frame clones and misses some; the assay was immunoSEQ multiplex PCR. The sample shows fewer than 1 million clones, about 97% of them seen only once. Selected positively for CCR7 and CD45RO-negative, naive CD8 cells excluded terminally differentiated effector memory CD45RA+ cells. Sequences were obtained from naive CD8+ T cells sorted from blood. These receptors came from a man aged 30 to 39 in good health.

V is TRBV6-1 and J is TRBJ1-5; no clear D gene. V was shortened by 7 bases and J by 3 bases, with 10 bases between the two germline ends. Germline V lookup: CDR1 MNHNS, CDR2 SASEGT. This CDR3 is 13 amino acids long. CDR3: CASNGRVNQPQHF. CDR3 nucleotide sequence: TGTGCCAGCAACGGACGGGTCAATCAGCCCCAGCATTTT.

This chain uses TRBV11-2 with TRBJ2-1; the match to TRBD2 covers 12 bases. The germline V gene encodes CDR1 SGHAT and CDR2 FQNNGV. This CDR3 spans 16 amino acids. J gave up 3 bases and V 4 bases, and 4 bases lay outside the gene matches. The CDR3 nucleotides are TGTGCCAGCAGCTCTGAGACTAGCGGGGGCTACAATGAGCAGTTCTTC. Translation: CASSSETSGGYNEQFF.

This chain connects TRBV7-9 to TRBJ2-7; 7 bases agree with TRBD1. There are 15 residues in the CDR3. Germline lookup yields CDR1 SEHNR and CDR2 FQNEAQ (reference sequence). The V segment lost 0 bases and the J segment 4 bases; nucleotides outside the gene matches: 6. CDR3 region: CASSLAQGERYEQYF. The CDR3 DNA sequence: TGTGCCAGCAGCTTAGCCCAGGGGGAGCGGTACGAGCAGTACTTC.

The chain combines TRBV7-9 with TRBJ2-5, with 7 nucleotides matching TRBD1. The CDR3 is made up of 15 amino acids. Germline assignment: CDR1 SEHNR and CDR2 FQNEAQ (reference sequence). The ends lost 5 bases at V and 3 bases at J; junction bases unmatched: 9. The CDR3 nucleotides read TGTGCCAGCAGCGACGGGACAGAAAAGGAAGAGACCCAGTACTTC. Residues: CASSDGTEKEETQYF.

The chain couples TRBV11-2 to TRBJ2-7; 7 nucleotides line up with TRBD1. Germline V gene lookup returns CDR1 SGHAT and CDR2 FQNNGV. The CDR3 runs 14 residues. J gave up 2 bases and V 3 bases, and 4 bases lay outside the gene matches. CDR3 DNA sequence: TGTGCCAGCAGCTTCTGGGGGACAGCCTACGAGCAGTACTTC. It specifies CASSFWGTAYEQYF.

The chain employs TRBV6-5 and TRBJ2-1, with D unresolved. Germline lookup yields CDR1 MNHEY and CDR2 SVGAGI. Deletions cut 8 bases from V and 2 bases from J, with 13 bases between. The CDR3 runs to 14 residues. The CDR3 region has the DNA TGTGCCAGCTCCCCGCAGTCAACCTACAATGAGCAGTTCTTC. As protein: CASSPQSTYNEQFF.

CDR3 nucleotide sequence: TGCGCCAGCAGCCCAGACAGGTCATATGGCTACACCTTC. Residues: CASSPDRSYGYTF. The V call is TRBV4-1, the J call TRBJ1-2; maybe TRBD1 (6 bases). The germline V gene has CDR1 MGHRA and CDR2 YSYEKL. This CDR3 spans 13 amino acids. The ends were cut back, 4 bases at V and 5 bases at J, with 11 bases in the middle.

V is TRBV27 and J is TRBJ2-7; D ambiguous. CDR1 is MNHEY and CDR2 is SMNVEV in the germline V gene (reference sequence). Deletions cut 4 bases from V and 3 bases from J, with 13 bases between. This CDR3 contains 14 residues. The CDR3, as DNA: TGTGCCAGCAGTTCGGCCAGCCATTACTACGAGCAGTACTTC. Translated: CASSSASHYYEQYF.

The chain links TRBV19 to TRBJ1-5, with D tentatively TRBD1 (5 bases). Per the germline V gene, CDR1 is LNHDA and CDR2 is SQIVND (reference sequence). Trimming shortened V by 5 bases and J by 4 bases, and 15 bases separated the two germline ends. The CDR3 length is 15 residues. The CDR3 protein is CASSFQGSGNQPQHF. The CDR3 coding sequence is TGTGCCAGTAGTTTTCAGGGAAGTGGGAATCAGCCCCAGCATTTT.

The chain couples TRBV28 to TRBJ1-4; D is unclear. V gave up 6 bases and J gave up 5 bases, with 10 bases separating them. The length of the CDR3 is 13 residues. Germline V gene sequence: CDR1 MDHEN, CDR2 SYDVKM. CDR3 in DNA: TGTGCCAGCAGCTACATCGCCAATGAAAAACTGTTTTTT. Encoded protein: CASSYIANEKLFF.

This sequence joins TRBV30 and TRBJ2-3, with TRBD1 matching 11 bases. Looked up from germline, CDR1 is GTSNPN and CDR2 is SVGIG (reference sequence). CDR3 length equals 15 residues. The V segment lost 2 bases and the J segment 7 bases; nucleotides outside the gene matches: 8. In DNA, the CDR3 is TGTGCCTGGAGTAGTGGACAGGGGGCGAAAAATACGCAGTATTTT. Its protein is CAWSSGQGAKNTQYF.

The gene calls are TRBV7-6 and TRBJ2-2; 11 nucleotides align to TRBD1. The V and J ends lost 5 bases and 4 bases, in that order; junction bases with no gene match: 9. In germline, CDR1 is SGHVS, CDR2 FNYEAQ. The CDR3 loop spans 17 amino acids. Here the CDR3 reads CASSITSGTGGTGELFF. The CDR3 DNA sequence: TGTGCCAGCAGCATAACCTCCGGGACAGGGGGCACCGGGGAGCTGTTTTTT.

The CDR3 DNA follows: TGTGCCAGCAGTTTATTCCAGGGCCTCAGCTCTGGGGCCAACGTCCTGACTTTC. As protein: CASSLFQGLSSGANVLTF. The chain is built from TRBV28 and TRBJ2-6, with D perhaps TRBD1 (5 bases). Trimming shortened V by 1 base and J by 0 bases, and 13 bases separated the two germline ends. The CDR3 runs 18 residues. Germline loops: CDR1 MDHEN, CDR2 SYDVKM.

As DNA, the CDR3 is TGTGCCAGCAGTGAACGTCCCCGTGTCACTGAAGCTTTCTTT. This sequence encodes CASSERPRVTEAFF. The chain has TRBV6-1 and TRBJ1-1, with unresolved D. The CDR3 runs to 14 residues. With 2 bases removed from V and 4 bases from J, the gap between germline ends came to 11 bases. Germline V CDR1 and CDR2: MNHNS, SASEGT.

V usage is TRBV27 and J usage is TRBJ2-1; 10 nucleotides agree with TRBD2. The CDR3 consists of 15 residues. Unmatched junction bases numbered 7, after V lost 4 bases and J lost 7 bases. Looked up from germline, CDR1 is MNHEY and CDR2 is SMNVEV (reference sequence). The CDR3 DNA reads TGTGCCAGCAGTTCCCCTAGCGGGAGACGGAATGAGCAGTTCTTC. This sequence encodes CASSSPSGRRNEQFF.

The table lists this clone with a count of one. The chain is built from TRBV2 and TRBJ1-1; no clear D. Trimming shortened V by 8 bases and J by 2 bases, and 30 bases separated the two germline ends. CDR3 length equals 19 residues. The germline V gene encodes CDR1 SNHLY and CDR2 FYNNEI. The CDR3 region has the DNA TGTGCCAGCGGCCCCCCAGAGGGTACCGCAGCCTTACCAAACACTGAAGCTTTCTTT. Protein: CASGPPEGTAALPNTEAFF.

Notes on this clone: This sample includes further DNA sequences coding for the same CDR3. This chain connects TRBV5-1 to TRBJ1-1; D is ambiguous. The CDR3 is 13 amino acids. Germline lookup yields CDR1 SGHRS and CDR2 YFSETQ. Trimming removed 0 bases at V and 1 base at J, with 4 bases between. CDR3 nucleotide sequence: TGCGCCAGCAGCTTGGACCGGAACACTGAAGCTTTCTTT. Protein: CASSLDRNTEAFF.

The chain links TRBV19 to TRBJ2-2; 10 bases are a match to TRBD2. CDR3 length: 15 amino acids. V lost 5 bases and J lost 5; bases outside the gene matches: 5. The germline CDR1 and CDR2 sequences are LNHDA and SQIVND (reference sequence). The CDR3 loop reads CASSPSGSRTGELFF. The DNA of the CDR3 is TGTGCCAGTAGTCCTAGCGGGAGTCGGACCGGGGAGCTGTTTTTT.

The chain carries TRBV7-9 and TRBJ2-1; D is possibly TRBD2 (6 bases). From germline, CDR1 is SEHNR and CDR2 FQNEAQ (reference sequence). V lost 5 bases and J lost 8, with 16 bases in between. CDR3 length: 14 amino acids. The CDR3 sequence is CASSPGVSVYEQFF. The CDR3 coding sequence is TGTGCCAGCAGCCCGGGGGTGAGCGTCTATGAGCAGTTCTTC.

The chain uses TRBV9 and TRBJ2-1; the D gene could be TRBD1 or TRBD2 (5 bases each). Germline CDR1 reads SGDLS; CDR2 reads YYNGEE. The V and J ends lost 1 base and 0 bases respectively, with 14 bases between them. The CDR3 consists of 17 residues. In DNA form, the CDR3 reads TGTGCCAGCAGCGTAAGTGAGGGGCTTAGCTCCTACAATGAGCAGTTCTTC. This gives the protein CASSVSEGLSSYNEQFF.

This sequence joins TRBV4-3 and TRBJ2-2; D not certain. Looked up from germline, CDR1 is LGHNA and CDR2 is YSLEER. The CDR3 consists of 14 residues. Trimming removed 1 base at V and 5 bases at J, with 8 bases between. The CDR3 DNA reads TGCGCCAGCAGCCAAGTGCTCGGTACCGGGGAGCTGTTTTTT. It translates to CASSQVLGTGELFF.

V usage is TRBV7-9 and J usage is TRBJ2-5; possibly TRBD1 or TRBD2 for D (6 bases each). The CDR3 consists of 17 residues. Looked up from germline, CDR1 is SEHNR and CDR2 is FQNEAQ (reference sequence). Trimming stripped 7 bases from V and 5 bases from J, with 26 bases between. The CDR3 protein is CASILTHPGDFRETQYF. In DNA form, the CDR3 reads TGTGCCAGCATCCTCACTCATCCAGGGGACTTTCGGGAGACCCAGTACTTC.

V is TRBV9 and J is TRBJ1-1; a weak D match, TRBD1 (5 bases). V was pared by 0 bases and J by 3 bases, with 12 bases between. CDR3 length equals 15 residues. Germline CDR1 and CDR2: SGDLS and YYNGEE. The CDR3 DNA reads TGTGCCAGCAGCGTAGAGGGCAGGGCTGACACTGAAGCTTTCTTT. Its translation: CASSVEGRADTEAFF.

The genes are TRBV28 and TRBJ2-1; possibly TRBD1 for D (6 bases). The CDR3 length is 13 residues. Trimming removed 10 bases from V and 6 bases from J, with 16 bases in between. Germline V lookup: CDR1 MDHEN, CDR2 SYDVKM. DNA of the CDR3: TGTGCCACCCGGACAGTCCTTAGCAATGAGCAGTTCTTC. It is translated as CATRTVLSNEQFF.

This chain links TRBV4-1 with TRBJ1-5, with 11 bases identical to TRBD1. V shed 2 bases and J 6 bases; nucleotides not matched to a gene: 3. This CDR3 region has 15 residues. Germline lookup yields CDR1 MGHRA and CDR2 YSYEKL. DNA for the CDR3: TGCGCCAGCAGCCAACAAGGACAGGGGGCTCAGCCCCAGCATTTT. Amino acids: CASSQQGQGAQPQHF.

This sequence joins TRBV30 and TRBJ2-1; 14 positions match TRBD2. The germline V gene encodes CDR1 GTSNPN and CDR2 SVGIG (reference sequence). Trimming removed 7 bases from V and 0 bases from J; junction bases left unmatched: 8. The CDR3 runs 17 residues. The CDR3 spells CAYEGLAGESSYNEQFF. CDR3 DNA: TGTGCCTATGAGGGACTAGCGGGAGAAAGCTCCTACAATGAGCAGTTCTTC.